Sequencing of this TCR beta chain was carried out in a study of blood T cell repertoires in COVID-19. Study summary: Samples came from the United States, Italy and Spain, spanning acute and convalescent COVID-19.

The table came from immunoSEQ multiplex PCR; TCRdb's copy has only in-frame clones and leaves some out. The sample carries fewer than 350,000 clones, less than 85% recorded once. Cohorts were based on clinical histories the participants reported. Exposed volunteers were people who met a COVID-19 case within 2 weeks before study entry. Germline V gives CDR1 SGHNT, CDR2 YYREEE (reference sequence). V was clipped by 4 bases and J by 4 bases, with 9 bases between them. There are 12 residues in the CDR3. The TCR comes from a woman younger than 45 who had been exposed to COVID-19. The rearrangement uses TRBV5-4 and TRBJ2-7; the D gene is possibly TRBD2 (6 bases). What was sequenced was PBMCs or T cells enriched from blood (not recorded which). The CDR3 sequence: CASSRGTYEQYF. Here the CDR3 DNA reads TGTGCCAGCAGCCGCGGGACTTACGAGCAGTACTTC.